Listed here are 26 T cell receptor beta chains from one sample, sequenced in a study of blood T cells in healthy people across ages (dated by TCRdb to the mid-2010s). Library construction relied on 5' RACE. These reads were obtained on an Illumina HiSeq 2500. A second 7 to 11 cycle PCR used a sample-barcoded 5' primer and a J-beta primer mix. The public reads were reanalyzed by TCRdb: fastp trimming at Q25, MiXCR alignment, in-frame beta chains only. Under each unique CDR3 protein, matching rows form one entry showing the most common genes and DNA. For this sample there are over 600,000 distinct CDR3 sequences; more than 20% appear just once. Jointly, the top ten make up roughly 3.6% of the sample. The sequencing input was blood. Every receptor here comes from a man aged 70-80 years in good health.

In this sample, this clonotype turned up a few times. CDR3 residues: CASSSLRQLLAKNIQYF. The CDR3 coding sequence is TGTGCCAGCAGTTCCCTAAGACAGCTTCTAGCCAAAAACATTCAGTACTTC. The rearrangement links TRBV6-2 or TRBV6-3 to TRBJ2-4; D possibly corresponds to TRBD1 (5 bases). From germline, CDR1 is MNHEY and CDR2 SVGEGT. V was shortened by 4 bases and J by 0 bases, with 16 bases between the two germline ends. This CDR3 spans 17 amino acids.

The chain is built from TRBV7-8 and TRBJ2-7, with D possibly being TRBD1 (6 bases). Germline lookup yields CDR1 SGHVS and CDR2 FQNEAQ. This CDR3 has 14 residues. V lost 5 bases and J 7 bases, leaving 18 bases between the germline ends. CDR3 DNA: TGTGCCAGCAGCCGCGGGCAGGGGCCGTCAGAGCAGTACTTC. This encodes CASSRGQGPSEQYF.

The J gene is TRBJ2-7, the V gene TRBV27, with D uncertain. The CDR3 consists of 11 residues. The V gene's germline CDR1 is MNHEY and CDR2 SMNVEV (reference sequence). Trimming left V 10 bases short and J 9 bases short, with 16 bases between. Here the CDR3 DNA reads TGTGCCACCGTGACCTCAACCGGGCAGTACTTC. It encodes CATVTSTGQYF.

The rearrangement uses TRBV5-1 and TRBJ1-1, with TRBD1 as a possible D gene (6 bases). Trimming stripped 0 bases from V and 4 bases from J, with 13 bases between. CDR1 is SGHRS, CDR2 YFSETQ, per germline. The length of the CDR3 is 15 residues. DNA of the CDR3: TGCGCCAGCAGCTTGGTGTCGGGGGCCGGCACTGAAGCTTTCTTT. It translates to CASSLVSGAGTEAFF.

In DNA form, the CDR3 reads TGCAGTGCTAGTCATGCAGGTCAAACCTACGAGCAGTACTTC. It encodes CSASHAGQTYEQYF. The rearrangement links TRBV20-1 to TRBJ2-7; no reliable D call. V gave up 3 bases and J gave up 2 bases, with 14 bases separating them. Germline CDR1 is DFQATT and CDR2 is SNEGSKA (reference sequence). This CDR3 is 14 amino acids long.

This clonotype was detected only a few times. The V gene is TRBV12-3 or TRBV12-4, the J gene TRBJ1-1; the D is unclear. V was pared by 7 bases and J by 2 bases, with 14 bases between. The CDR3 loop spans 14 amino acids. The CDR3 spells CASNQTPHNTEAFF. The CDR3 DNA is TGTGCCAGCAACCAGACACCTCATAACACTGAAGCTTTCTTT.

This clonotype was detected only a few times. This rearrangement joins TRBV20-1 to TRBJ2-1; 14 bases agree with TRBD2. Germline loops: CDR1 DFQATT, CDR2 SNEGSKA (reference sequence). The CDR3 runs 17 residues. With V trimmed by 3 bases and J by 6 bases, 10 bases remained unmatched. CDR3 loop: CSARGATSGRATNEQFF. In DNA form, the CDR3 reads TGCAGTGCTAGGGGTGCGACTAGCGGGAGGGCCACCAATGAGCAGTTCTTC.

The chain is built from TRBV20-1 and TRBJ1-3; D is unresolved. V lost 5 bases and J lost 7, with 15 bases in between. The CDR3 sequence is 13 residues long. Germline CDR1 DFQATT, CDR2 SNEGSKA (reference sequence). CDR3 loop: CSALGSRGNTIYF. The CDR3 DNA reads as TGCAGTGCTCTCGGTAGCCGAGGGAACACCATATATTTT.

This clonotype was seen more than once but under ten times. The J gene is TRBJ1-2, the V gene TRBV7-9, with 9 bases that match TRBD1. The CDR3 runs to 14 residues. V trimming: 6 bases; J trimming: 3 bases; junction bases outside the gene matches: 5. Germline CDR1 reads SEHNR; CDR2 reads FQNEAQ (reference sequence). Here the CDR3 DNA reads TGTGCCAGCAGGGGGACAGGGCACGACTATGGCTACACCTTC. It translates to CASRGTGHDYGYTF.

This rearrangement joins TRBV19 to TRBJ2-7; 11 positions match TRBD1. CDR1 and CDR2 from the germline V gene are LNHDA and SQIVND (reference sequence). The V and J ends lost 8 bases and 5 bases, in that order; junction bases with no gene match: 8. This CDR3 is 14 amino acids long. CDR3 DNA sequence: TGTGCCAGTCGGACAGGGGGCGCGAAGAACGAGCAGTACTTC. As protein: CASRTGGAKNEQYF.

The table lists this clonotype with many counts. The chain has TRBV9 and TRBJ2-5; D possibly uses TRBD1 or TRBD2 (6 bases each). CDR3 length: 15 residues. Trimming removed 4 bases from V and 5 bases from J, with 18 bases in between. Germline values: CDR1 SGDLS, CDR2 YYNGEE. In DNA, the CDR3 is TGTGCCAGCAGCCCGCTCCGGGGGCCTTGGGAGACCCAGTACTTC. Protein sequence: CASSPLRGPWETQYF.

The rearrangement links TRBV20-1 to TRBJ2-5; 11 bases are a match to TRBD2. The J segment lost 5 bases and the V segment lost 4 bases, leaving 18 bases of the junction unmatched. Germline CDR1 and CDR2: DFQATT and SNEGSKA (reference sequence). The CDR3 sequence is 18 residues long. In nucleotides, the CDR3 is TGCAGTGCTATAATCGTTGGGACGGCTAGCGGGAGGAGGGAGACCCAGTACTTC. It specifies CSAIIVGTASGRRETQYF.

The rearrangement links TRBV7-9 to TRBJ1-6, with 8 bases aligning to TRBD1. Germline trimming cut 3 bases from V and 9 bases from J; bases unmatched to any gene: 4. The CDR3 runs to 14 residues. Germline assignment: CDR1 SEHNR and CDR2 FQNEAQ (reference sequence). For the CDR3, the DNA is TGTGCCAGCAGCTTTACAGGGGGAGGTTCACCCCTCCACTTT. Protein product: CASSFTGGGSPLHF.

In this sample, this clonotype turned up a few times. The chain combines TRBV7-2 with TRBJ2-2; possible D gene TRBD1, 6 bases. Germline V gene data show CDR1 as SGHTA and CDR2 as FQGNSA. The CDR3 is 15 residues long. V lost 5 bases, J lost 7 bases, and 17 bases lay in between. This CDR3 reads CASSRIGQGNGELFF. CDR3 in DNA: TGTGCCAGCAGCCGCATAGGGCAGGGGAACGGGGAGCTGTTTTTT.

The chain employs TRBV4-1 and TRBJ2-3; possibly TRBD1 or TRBD2 for D (5 bases each). V was trimmed by 4 bases and J by 3 bases, leaving 20 bases between them. Germline assignment: CDR1 MGHRA and CDR2 YSYEKL. This CDR3 is 17 amino acids long. Here the CDR3 reads CASSPTGTTSSTDTQYF. The CDR3 nucleotides read TGCGCCAGCAGCCCCACGGGGACCACTTCGAGTACAGATACGCAGTATTTT.

The CDR3 sequence is CASSSRPAFPYEQYF. The DNA for the CDR3 is TGTGCCAGCAGCTCGCGCCCGGCATTCCCCTACGAGCAGTACTTC. The V call is TRBV7-4, the J call TRBJ2-7, with D unresolved. This CDR3 is built from 15 residues. CDR1 SGHVT and CDR2 SQSDAQ come from the germline V gene. V was pared by 4 bases and J by 2 bases, with 15 bases between.

A note on this clonotype: Relative to the germline gene, one junction end is altered; a read error may explain this. The V call is TRBV12-3 or TRBV12-4, the J call TRBJ2-5, with TRBD1 matching over 7 bases. Gene TRBJ2-7 matches the end of the DNA better, so the J call may be wrong. This CDR3 is built from 14 residues. Written as DNA, the CDR3 is TGTACCAGCAGGGACAGCGGACTCACCTACGAGCAGTACTTC. Translated, it gives CTSRDSGLTYEQYF.

The V gene is TRBV12-3 or TRBV12-4, the J gene TRBJ2-7, with TRBD1 identical over 7 bases. V shed 0 bases and J 7 bases; nucleotides not matched to a gene: 9. The CDR3 is 15 amino acids. The CDR3 bases are TGTGCCAGCAGTTTAGCCCTAGGGACAGTTTATGAGCAGTACTTC. Protein product: CASSLALGTVYEQYF.

V and J are TRBV18 and TRBJ1-1, with unresolved D. Germline CDR1 and CDR2: KGHSH and LQKENI. The CDR3 spans 15 residues. Trimming removed 3 bases at V and 1 base at J, with 12 bases between. The CDR3 sequence is CASSPENIRNTEAFF. The CDR3 DNA sequence: TGTGCCAGCTCACCGGAGAATATTCGGAACACTGAAGCTTTCTTT.

The gene calls are TRBV28 and TRBJ2-7; D is unclear. Trimming cost V 2 bases and J 1 base, with 15 bases left between them. The germline CDR1 and CDR2 sequences are MDHEN and SYDVKM. CDR3 length: 16 amino acids. CDR3 bases: TGTGCCAGCAGTTTACTTATGCGGTCCGGTTCCTACGAGCAGTACTTC. Its translation: CASSLLMRSGSYEQYF.

The chain carries TRBV6-4 and TRBJ2-2; 11 bases agree with TRBD2. The V gene's germline CDR1 is MRHNA and CDR2 SNTAGT. J was trimmed by 6 bases and V by 0 bases; bases with no gene match: 0. The CDR3 consists of 15 residues. CDR3 nucleotide sequence: TGTGCCAGCAGTGACTCACTAGCGGGAGCCGGGGAGCTGTTTTTT. Its translation is CASSDSLAGAGELFF.

The CDR3 nucleotides read TGTGCCAGCCTTATAGGGACTAGCGGGAGGGCACTGAAGTATTTT. Translation: CASLIGTSGRALKYF. The chain couples TRBV7-2 to TRBJ2-3; 16 bases align to TRBD2. Germline CDR1 reads SGHTA; CDR2 reads FQGNSA. V trimming: 8 bases; J trimming: 13 bases; junction bases outside the gene matches: 12. CDR3 length: 15 amino acids.

In the case of this clonotype: The junction departs from the called germline gene at one end, perhaps through a read error. This sequence joins TRBV5-1 and TRBJ2-5, with D possibly being TRBD1 or TRBD2 (7 bases each). CDR1 and CDR2 (germline): SGHRS, YFSETQ. This CDR3 has 14 residues. CDR3 nucleotide sequence: TGTGCCAGCAGCGTAGACAGGGAGGGCGAGACCCAGTACTTC. Its protein product is CASSVDREGETQYF.

The chain links TRBV11-2 to TRBJ1-1; D is ambiguous. Germline assignment: CDR1 SGHAT and CDR2 FQNNGV. CDR3 length: 14 residues. The germline V and J ends were trimmed by 5 bases and 1 base, with 11 bases remaining between them. The CDR3 here is CASSPRVGNTEAFF. CDR3 sequence (DNA): TGTGCCAGCAGCCCACGGGTCGGGAACACTGAAGCTTTCTTT. Variable domain in full (rest from reference TRBV11-2 and TRBJ1-1): EAGVAQSPRYKIIEKRQSVAFWCNPISGHATLYWYQQILGQGPKLLIQFQNNGVVDDSQLPKDRFSAERLKGVDSTLKIQPAKLEDSAVYLCASSPRVGNTEAFFGQGTRLTVV.

The chain recombines TRBV7-2 with TRBJ1-1, with D maybe TRBD1 (5 bases). Germline V gene lookup returns CDR1 SGHTA and CDR2 FQGNSA. V was trimmed by 0 bases and J by 4 bases, leaving 9 bases between them. This CDR3 spans 14 amino acids. The CDR3 bases are TGTGCCAGCAGCTTAGCATTGCAGGGCACTGAAGCTTTCTTT. Protein: CASSLALQGTEAFF. The entire variable domain, with the rest obtained from reference TRBV7-2 and TRBJ1-1, is as follows: GAGVSQSPSNKVTEKGKDVELRCDPISGHTALYWYRQSLGQGLEFLIYFQGNSAPDKSGLPSDRFSAERTGGSVSTLTIQRTQQEDSAVYLCASSLALQGTEAFFGQGTRLTVV.

This chain's CDR3 is CASSFGGVLFF. CDR3 DNA: TGTGCCAGCAGCTTCGGCGGGGTTTTGTTCTTC. This chain joins TRBV7-3 and TRBJ2-1; TRBD2 might be the D (6 bases). CDR3 length equals 11 residues. In germline, CDR1 is SGHTA, CDR2 FQGTGA. Trimming took 3 bases from V and 15 from J, leaving 12 bases between them.